This T cell receptor (beta chain) was found in a study of CDR3 diversity in severe acne. TCRdb re-called the PCR reads through MiXCR, storing one row per CDR3 protein. The table includes more than 85,000 distinct CDR3 sequences, around 56% detected once. The source material was blood. This sequence was found in a male donor with acne.

The CDR3 here is CASSAVGRTSNYGYTF. DNA for the CDR3: TGTGCCAGCAGCGCAGTTGGACGGACATCAAACTATGGCTACACCTTC. The chain joins TRBV9 to TRBJ1-2, with D tentatively TRBD1 (5 bases). Germline V gene lookup returns CDR1 SGDLS and CDR2 YYNGEE. Trimming cost V 3 bases and J 2 bases, with 17 bases left between them. This CDR3 has 16 amino acids.